The 30 T cell receptor beta chains presented below share a single source sample, sequenced in a study of CD8+CD57+ T cells in acquired aplastic anemia. It was genomic DNA that served as the template for profiling TCR beta VDJ and CDR3. TCRdb analysed the reads with MiXCR anew, one entry per CDR3 protein. The sample consists of approximately 470,000 distinct CDR3 sequences, about a third of them appearing once. Previously, flow cytometry had revealed CD8+CD57+ cell expansion in the patients chosen for sequencing. The sample consisted of sorted CD4+, CD8+, or CD8+CD57+ T cells (not recorded which) from PBMCs. The receptors derive from a human donor with aplastic anemia.

The chain carries TRBV5-4 and TRBJ2-3; a weak D match, TRBD1 (6 bases). The V gene lost 2 bases and the J gene lost 2 bases, with 18 bases spanning the gap. Germline V lookup: CDR1 SGHNT, CDR2 YYREEE (reference sequence). The CDR3 spans 17 residues. CDR3 sequence reads: CASSLTRLGAVTDTQYF. The CDR3 DNA reads TGTGCCAGCAGCTTAACCAGGCTGGGGGCCGTCACAGATACGCAGTATTTT.

The chain is built from TRBV5-1 and TRBJ2-3; perhaps TRBD1 as D (6 bases). CDR3 length: 15 amino acids. Germline values: CDR1 SGHRS, CDR2 YFSETQ. The germline V and J ends were trimmed by 6 bases and 0 bases, with 14 bases remaining between them. CDR3 sequence (DNA): TGCGCCAGCACCCCAGGGGAGCTAAGCACAGATACGCAGTATTTT. This gives the protein CASTPGELSTDTQYF.

A few counts support this clonotype. The J gene is TRBJ2-5, the V gene TRBV4-1; 10 bases line up with TRBD1. CDR3 size: 17 residues. Germline loops: CDR1 MGHRA, CDR2 YSYEKL. V lost 8 bases, J lost 5 bases, and 17 bases stayed unmatched. Here the CDR3 reads CASDAGQGSTLAETQYF. The CDR3 DNA is TGCGCCAGCGACGCGGGACAGGGGTCGACGTTGGCGGAGACCCAGTACTTC.

This clonotype was found a few times. The gene calls are TRBV4-1 and TRBJ2-7; 7 nucleotides align to TRBD2. V lost 1 base, J lost 2 bases, and 5 bases stayed unmatched. The V gene's germline CDR1 is MGHRA and CDR2 YSYEKL. The CDR3 runs to 15 residues. For the CDR3, the DNA is TGCGCCAGCAGCCAAGTCGGCGGGGGTACCTACGAGCAGTACTTC. Translation gives CASSQVGGGTYEQYF.

The sample holds many counts of this clonotype. The V call is TRBV19, the J call TRBJ2-7; 7 bases agree with TRBD1. V dropped 4 bases and J dropped 3; count of bases not matched to a gene: 3. Germline CDR1 and CDR2: LNHDA and SQIVND (reference sequence). The CDR3 is made up of 13 amino acids. Here the CDR3 DNA reads TGTGCCAGTAGTACCAGGACAGGCTACGAGCAGTACTTC. Translation: CASSTRTGYEQYF.

This clonotype turned up a few times. V gene TRBV2 combines with J gene TRBJ2-7; D is ambiguous. The V end was cut by 5 bases, the J end by 6 bases, with 14 bases between. This CDR3 is 13 amino acids long. Germline CDR1 and CDR2: SNHLY and FYNNEI. The CDR3 nucleotides are TGTGCCAGCAGTTCAGCGCCTCTACGCGAGCAGTACTTC. Translated: CASSSAPLREQYF.

This clonotype showed up many times. The rearrangement uses TRBV24-1 and TRBJ1-5; D is unclear. CDR3 size: 12 residues. Germline V lookup: CDR1 KGHDR, CDR2 SFDVKD. The V gene lost 4 bases and the J gene lost 4 bases, with 4 bases spanning the gap. The CDR3 reads CATSDQNQPQHF. The CDR3 DNA is TGTGCCACCAGTGACCAGAATCAGCCCCAGCATTTT.

V and J are TRBV12-3 or TRBV12-4 and TRBJ2-7, with D possibly being TRBD1 (5 bases). The length of the CDR3 is 16 residues. V lost 5 bases and J lost 2, with 19 bases in between. The CDR3 DNA is TGTGCCAGCAGTCCCTACCTTTTAGGCAGGGCCTACGAGCAGTACTTC. Translated: CASSPYLLGRAYEQYF.

The rearrangement joins TRBV25-1 to TRBJ2-7; D not certain. The J call may be faulty, since TRBJ2-5 better matches the DNA end. The CDR3 totals 14 residues. Germline V gives CDR1 MGHDK, CDR2 SYGVNS. The CDR3 region is CASSPHMLQETQYF. The CDR3 bases are TGTGCCAGCAGCCCCCACATGCTCCAAGAGACCCAGTACTTC.

V is TRBV6-2 or TRBV6-3 and J is TRBJ2-1; D is unclear. The CDR3 consists of 20 residues. Germline V gene data show CDR1 as MNHEY and CDR2 as SVGEGT. The V and J ends lost 2 bases and 0 bases respectively, with 23 bases between them. The CDR3 here is CASSYETTRRGKGSYNEQFF. The CDR3 DNA is TGTGCCAGCAGTTACGAGACGACGCGTAGAGGAAAGGGCTCCTACAATGAGCAGTTCTTC.

The chain links TRBV10-3 to TRBJ1-6; D is perhaps TRBD1 (6 bases). Germline assignment: CDR1 ENHRY and CDR2 SYGVKD. This CDR3 is built from 13 residues. Trimming left V 4 bases short and J 13 bases short, with 14 bases between. CDR3 DNA sequence: TGTGCCATCAGTGGGGGGGGCCCCTCGCCCCTCCACTTT. Residues: CAISGGGPSPLHF.

This clonotype came up many times. The chain links TRBV7-8 to TRBJ1-6; no clear D gene. Trimming took 1 base from V and 7 from J, leaving 11 bases between them. Per germline, CDR1 SGHVS and CDR2 FQNEAQ. The CDR3 runs to 15 residues. CDR3 sequence (DNA): TGTGCCAGCAGCTTAGGGCAGCCAAGGAATTCACCCCTCCACTTT. Residues: CASSLGQPRNSPLHF.

The table lists this clonotype with a few counts. The chain uses TRBV20-1 and TRBJ2-3; 7 bases match TRBD2. This CDR3 has 15 amino acids. The germline CDR1 and CDR2 sequences are DFQATT and SNEGSKA (reference sequence). The J segment lost 0 bases and the V segment lost 3 bases, leaving 6 bases of the junction unmatched. The CDR3 here is CSASPSGSSTDTQYF. In DNA form, the CDR3 reads TGCAGTGCTAGTCCTAGCGGCTCTAGCACAGATACGCAGTATTTT.

V usage is TRBV15 and J usage is TRBJ2-1; the match to TRBD2 covers 8 bases. This CDR3 has 16 amino acids. CDR1 and CDR2 (germline): LNHNV, YYDKDF (reference sequence). Trimming cost V 0 bases and J 5 bases; bases outside gene matches: 6. For the CDR3, the DNA is TGTGCCACCAGCAGAGATATGAGGACTAGCAACAATGAGCAGTTCTTC. Translation: CATSRDMRTSNNEQFF.

This clonotype was observed at least ten times. The chain combines TRBV13 with TRBJ1-6; D gene unclear. CDR1 is PRHDT and CDR2 is FYEKMQ in the germline V gene (reference sequence). V dropped 1 base and J dropped 8 bases, with 12 bases sitting between them. The CDR3 totals 15 residues. Here the CDR3 reads CASSLAETGDSPLHF. The CDR3 nucleotides read TGTGCCAGCAGCTTAGCCGAAACTGGGGATTCACCCCTCCACTTT.

This chain joins TRBV15 and TRBJ1-2; a possible D gene is TRBD1 (5 bases). The CDR3 runs 16 residues. Germline-derived CDR1 and CDR2 are LNHNV and YYDKDF (reference sequence). V was trimmed by 0 bases and J by 6 bases, leaving 17 bases between them. CDR3 DNA: TGTGCCACCAGCAGAGACCAACTAGCGGGGGGTAATGGCTACACCTTC. It codes for CATSRDQLAGGNGYTF.

CDR3 DNA sequence: TGTGCCAGCAGCTCCAGGGACAGGGGCTACAATGAGCAGTTCTTC. As protein: CASSSRDRGYNEQFF. The chain couples TRBV11-2 to TRBJ2-1; TRBD1 agrees at 10 bases. The ends lost 4 bases at V and 3 bases at J; junction bases unmatched: 3. The germline gives CDR1 SGHAT, CDR2 FQNNGV. CDR3 length: 15 amino acids.

This clonotype has at least ten counts. V is TRBV2 and J is TRBJ1-3; TRBD1 might be the D (6 bases). V gave up 6 bases and J gave up 0 bases, with 12 bases separating them. There are 15 residues in the CDR3. Germline loops: CDR1 SNHLY, CDR2 FYNNEI. CDR3 sequence reads: CASSDRTYSGNTIYF. CDR3 DNA sequence: TGTGCCAGCAGCGACAGGACTTACTCTGGAAACACCATATATTTT.

The chain links TRBV6-1 to TRBJ2-1, with 10 bases matching TRBD2. Germline V gene data show CDR1 as MNHNS and CDR2 as SASEGT. Trimming at V came to 7 bases and at J to 5 bases, leaving 8 bases not matched to a gene. This CDR3 has 15 residues. CDR3: CASTMLAGENNEQFF. Here the CDR3 DNA reads TGTGCCAGCACCATGCTAGCGGGAGAAAACAATGAGCAGTTCTTC.

The CDR3 sequence: CSAHRGGDTGELFF. In DNA, the CDR3 is TGCAGTGCCCACCGCGGGGGGGACACCGGGGAGCTGTTTTTT. The chain joins TRBV20-1 to TRBJ2-2; TRBD2 aligns across 9 bases. CDR1 and CDR2 (germline): DFQATT, SNEGSKA (reference sequence). V was clipped by 6 bases and J by 3 bases; unmatched bases: 5. The CDR3 extends over 14 amino acids.

As to this clonotype: A read error may be the cause here, since a much bigger clone is one base away. The conserved final phenylalanine or tryptophan is absent from the CDR3, which likely points to a read error. The chain has TRBV20-1 and TRBJ1-2; D is possibly TRBD1 (6 bases). CDR1 is DFQATT, CDR2 SNEGSKA, per germline (reference sequence). The length of the CDR3 is 13 residues. The CDR3 loop reads CSARGWDNFGYTL. In DNA, the CDR3 is TGCAGTGCTAGAGGTTGGGACAACTTTGGCTACACCCTC.

The CDR3 is CASRQGANSPLHF. The CDR3 DNA follows: TGTGCCAGCAGACAGGGGGCTAATTCACCCCTCCACTTT. This chain uses TRBV6-1 with TRBJ1-6; 9 nucleotides match TRBD1. With 6 bases clipped from V and 6 bases from J, the junction kept 0 bases outside the gene matches. Per the germline V gene, CDR1 is MNHNS and CDR2 is SASEGT. This CDR3 comprises 13 residues.

The chain carries TRBV5-5 and TRBJ2-4, with D uncertain. This CDR3 spans 12 amino acids. The V end lost 0 bases, the J end lost 6 bases, and 4 bases lay between the germline ends. Germline assignment: CDR1 SGHKS and CDR2 YYEKEE (reference sequence). CDR3 DNA sequence: TGTGCCAGCAGCTTGGGAAGAAACATTCAGTACTTC. It yields the protein CASSLGRNIQYF.

In its sample, this clonotype was seen many times. The V and J genes are TRBV29-1 and TRBJ2-1; the match to TRBD2 covers 10 bases. CDR3 length equals 13 residues. CDR1 is SQVTM and CDR2 is ANQGSEA in the germline V gene. The V segment lost 2 bases and the J segment 8 bases; nucleotides outside the gene matches: 3. The CDR3 DNA sequence: TGCAGCGTTGAAAGGAGCGGGGGGGATGAGCAGTTCTTC. Protein product: CSVERSGGDEQFF.

CDR3 sequence: CASSLFVGTGVHGYTF. The CDR3 DNA is TGTGCCAGCAGTTTATTTGTTGGGACAGGGGTTCATGGCTACACCTTC. This chain uses TRBV28 with TRBJ1-2; TRBD1 aligns across 10 bases. The CDR3 contains 16 residues. V lost 1 base and J lost 6; bases outside the gene matches: 8. Germline V gene data show CDR1 as MDHEN and CDR2 as SYDVKM.

The chain uses TRBV19 and TRBJ1-1, with D unclear. The V end lost 1 base, the J end lost 0 bases, and 9 bases lay between the germline ends. There are 15 residues in the CDR3. Looked up from germline, CDR1 is LNHDA and CDR2 is SQIVND (reference sequence). In DNA, the CDR3 is TGTGCCAGTAGTATAGGCGCGGGTGTGAACACTGAAGCTTTCTTT. Its translation: CASSIGAGVNTEAFF.

The chain carries TRBV24-1 and TRBJ1-1; D is unresolved. The length of the CDR3 is 15 residues. Germline CDR1 is KGHDR and CDR2 is SFDVKD. The V gene lost 1 base and the J gene lost 5 bases, with 13 bases spanning the gap. The DNA of the CDR3 is TGTGCCACCAGTGATTTCCGGGGAATGGGGACTGAAGCTTTCTTT. Protein: CATSDFRGMGTEAFF.

The V call is TRBV9, the J call TRBJ2-7, with D perhaps given as TRBD1 or TRBD2 (6 bases each). Deletions cut 3 bases from V and 1 base from J, with 17 bases between. Germline V gives CDR1 SGDLS, CDR2 YYNGEE. This CDR3 has 16 residues. CDR3 sequence reads: CASSATRDKGSYEQYF. The CDR3 nucleotides read TGTGCCAGCAGCGCAACGCGGGACAAGGGTTCCTACGAGCAGTACTTC. Complete variable domain (other parts from reference TRBV9 and TRBJ2-7): DSGVTQTPKHLITATGQRVTLRCSPRSGDLSVYWYQQSLDQGLQFLIQYYNGEERAKGNILERFSAQQFPDLHSELNLSSLELGDSALYFCASSATRDKGSYEQYFGPGTRLTVT.

This clonotype was recorded a few times. The J gene is TRBJ1-2, the V gene TRBV29-1, with D hard to call. This CDR3 region has 11 residues. Deletions cut 1 base from V and 4 bases from J, with 4 bases between. Germline V CDR1 and CDR2: SQVTM, ANQGSEA. The CDR3 DNA reads TGCAGCGTTGAAGGGCTCTATGGCTACACCTTC. Its protein product is CSVEGLYGYTF.

The rearrangement joins TRBV10-3 to TRBJ1-2, with D perhaps matching TRBD1 (5 bases). V shed 2 bases and J shed 12 bases, with 13 bases lying between them. The CDR3 sequence is 12 residues long. CDR1 ENHRY and CDR2 SYGVKD come from the germline V gene. The CDR3 nucleotides read TGTGCCATCAGTGAGGCCGGGGACGGAAACACCTTC. Translation gives CAISEAGDGNTF.